This T cell receptor beta chain was recovered during a study of resident and recirculating memory T cells in vitiligo. With 2 bases removed from V and 0 bases from J, the gap between germline ends came to 8 bases. The CDR3 is 15 amino acids. The germline CDR1 and CDR2 sequences are SGHRS and YFSETQ. Assay: immunoSEQ multiplex PCR; the TCRdb copy retains only in-frame clones and omits some. The sample has 72,000 or so clones, about 91% seen once; the top ten hold about 5%. The source is a male donor with vitiligo. The J gene is TRBJ2-2, the V gene TRBV5-1, with TRBD2 as a possible D gene (5 bases). The material sequenced was blood. CDR3 region: CASSLADSNTGELFF. The CDR3 coding sequence is TGCGCCAGCAGCTTAGCGGATTCGAACACCGGGGAGCTGTTTTTT.